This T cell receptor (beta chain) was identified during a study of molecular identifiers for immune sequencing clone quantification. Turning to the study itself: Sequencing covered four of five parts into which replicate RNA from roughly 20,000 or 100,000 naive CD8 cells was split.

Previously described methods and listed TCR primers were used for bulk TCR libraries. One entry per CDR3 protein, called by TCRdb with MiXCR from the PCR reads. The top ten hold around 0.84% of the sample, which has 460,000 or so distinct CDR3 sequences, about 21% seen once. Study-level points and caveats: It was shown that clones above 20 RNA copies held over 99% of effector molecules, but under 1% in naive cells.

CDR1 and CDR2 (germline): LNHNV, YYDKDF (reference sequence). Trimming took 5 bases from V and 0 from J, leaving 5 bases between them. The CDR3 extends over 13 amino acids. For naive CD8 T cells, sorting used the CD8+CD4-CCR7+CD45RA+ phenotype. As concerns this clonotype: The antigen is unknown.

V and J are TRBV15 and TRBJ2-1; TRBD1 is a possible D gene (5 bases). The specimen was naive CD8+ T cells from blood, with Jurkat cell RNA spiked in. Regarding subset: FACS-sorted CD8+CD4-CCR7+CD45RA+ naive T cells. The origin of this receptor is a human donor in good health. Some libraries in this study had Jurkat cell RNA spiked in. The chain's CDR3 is CATSGASYNEQFF. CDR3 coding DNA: TGTGCCACCAGCGGGGCCTCCTACAATGAGCAGTTCTTC.